The source of this T cell receptor beta chain is a study of shared clonotypes between healthy human individuals. Clones were read by immunoSEQ multiplex PCR, and TCRdb kept only the in-frame ones, dropping some. The table lists approximately 95,000 clones, roughly 69% of them singletons, with about 42% in the top ten. CDR1 and CDR2 (germline): SQVTM, ANQGSEA. V lost 6 bases to trimming and J lost 4 bases; unmatched junction nucleotides: 8. The CDR3 contains 14 residues. Free of recent acute infections or vaccinations, the donors were healthy HIV-negative adults. This clonotype was sampled from a man aged 30-40 years in good health. The J gene is TRBJ1-2, the V gene TRBV29-1; TRBD1 aligns across 10 bases. Input material: memory CD8+ T cells sorted from blood. The sample's subset: CD45RO+ cells pooled with CCR7-negative TemRA cells. CDR3 in amino acids: CSVGRTGGRYGYTF. CDR3 DNA sequence: TGCAGCGTGGGGAGGACAGGGGGACGCTATGGCTACACCTTC.